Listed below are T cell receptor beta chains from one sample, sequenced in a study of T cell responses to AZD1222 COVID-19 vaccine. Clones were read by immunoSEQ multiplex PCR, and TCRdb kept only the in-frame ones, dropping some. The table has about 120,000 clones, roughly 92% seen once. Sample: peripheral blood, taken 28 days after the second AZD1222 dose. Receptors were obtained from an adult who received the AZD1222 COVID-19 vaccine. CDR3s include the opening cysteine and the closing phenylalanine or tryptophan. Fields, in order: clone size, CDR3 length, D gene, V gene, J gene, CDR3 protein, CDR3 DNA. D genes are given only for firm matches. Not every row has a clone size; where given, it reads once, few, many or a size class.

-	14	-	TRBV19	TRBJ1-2	CASSIALTGYGYTF	TGTGCCAGTAGTATAGCCCTTACAGGGTATGGCTACACCTTC
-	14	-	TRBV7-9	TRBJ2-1	CASSPGERYNEQFF	TGTGCCAGCTCCCCGGGGGAGCGGTACAATGAGCAGTTCTTC
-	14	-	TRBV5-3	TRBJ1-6	CARSLAELNSPLHF	TGTGCCAGAAGCCTCGCAGAACTTAATTCACCCCTCCACTTT
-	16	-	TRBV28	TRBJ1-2	CASSARATLPAYGYTF	TGTGCCAGCAGTGCCCGGGCCACCCTCCCGGCCTATGGCTACACCTTC
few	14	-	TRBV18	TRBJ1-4	CASSPGAVDEKLFF	TGTGCCAGCTCACCAGGGGCCGTTGATGAAAAACTGTTTTTT
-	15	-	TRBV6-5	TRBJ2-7	CASSYNRGAGYEQYF	TGTGCCAGCAGTTACAACAGGGGCGCGGGGTACGAGCAGTACTTC
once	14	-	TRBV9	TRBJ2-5	CASSENPAQETQYF	TGTGCCAGCAGCGAGAACCCGGCGCAGGAGACCCAGTACTTC
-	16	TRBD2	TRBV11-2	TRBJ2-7	CASSSASGGVFYEQYF	TGTGCCAGCAGCTCCGCTAGCGGGGGGGTCTTTTACGAGCAGTACTTC
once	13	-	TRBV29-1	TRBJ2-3	CSVVSSNADTQYF	TGCAGCGTTGTGTCCAGTAATGCAGATACGCAGTATTTT
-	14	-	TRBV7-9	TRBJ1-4	CASSLAQGNEKLFF	TGTGCCAGCAGCTTAGCCCAGGGTAATGAAAAACTGTTTTTT
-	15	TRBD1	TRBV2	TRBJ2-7	CASRATGGPRYEQYF	TGTGCCAGCAGGGCGACAGGGGGCCCGCGCTACGAGCAGTACTTC
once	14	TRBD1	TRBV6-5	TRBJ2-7	CASSGQGGPYEQYF	TGTGCCAGCAGCGGACAGGGGGGGCCCTACGAGCAGTACTTC
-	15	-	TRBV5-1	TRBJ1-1	CASSLVSGVHTEAFF	TGCGCCAGCAGCTTGGTATCGGGGGTTCACACTGAAGCTTTCTTT
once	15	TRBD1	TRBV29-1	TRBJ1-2	CSVEPGQGLGYGYTF	TGCAGCGTTGAACCAGGACAGGGGTTGGGCTATGGCTACACCTTC
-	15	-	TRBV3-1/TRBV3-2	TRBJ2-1	CASSQGGASGDEQFF	TGTGCCAGCAGCCAAGGGGGGGCTTCGGGTGATGAGCAGTTCTTC
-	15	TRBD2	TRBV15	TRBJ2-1	CATSDLAGGPNEQFF	TGTGCCACCAGCGACCTAGCGGGGGGGCCCAATGAGCAGTTCTTC
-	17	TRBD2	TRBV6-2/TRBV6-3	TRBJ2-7	CASSFNPGLAGSYEQYF	TGTGCCAGCAGTTTCAACCCGGGACTAGCGGGGAGCTACGAGCAGTACTTC
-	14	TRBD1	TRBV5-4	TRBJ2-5	CASSQVQGAETQYF	TGTGCCAGCAGCCAAGTACAGGGGGCAGAGACCCAGTACTTC
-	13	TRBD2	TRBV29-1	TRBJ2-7	CSARTSGSYEQYF	TGCAGCGCCCGGACTAGCGGGTCCTACGAGCAGTACTTC
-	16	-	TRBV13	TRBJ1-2	CASSLGNSIKGDGYTF	TGTGCCAGCAGCTTAGGCAACTCCATAAAGGGGGATGGCTACACCTTC
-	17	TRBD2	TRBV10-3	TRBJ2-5	CAISEPPPSGGAETQYF	TGTGCCATCAGTGAGCCTCCTCCTAGCGGGGGGGCTGAGACCCAGTACTTC
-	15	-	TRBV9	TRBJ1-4	CASSVAWGVNEKLFF	TGTGCCAGCAGCGTAGCTTGGGGAGTTAATGAAAAACTGTTTTTT
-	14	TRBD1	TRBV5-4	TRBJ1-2	CASSSGQGNYGYTF	TGTGCCAGCAGCTCCGGACAGGGGAACTATGGCTACACCTTC
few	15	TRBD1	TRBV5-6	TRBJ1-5	CASSLAGGRNQPQHF	TGTGCCAGCAGCTTGGCAGGGGGGCGCAATCAGCCCCAGCATTTT
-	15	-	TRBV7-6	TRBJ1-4	CASSPRTAPNEKLFF	TGTGCCAGCAGCCCCAGGACAGCACCCAATGAAAAACTGTTTTTT
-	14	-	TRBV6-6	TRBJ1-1	CASSPGRLNTEAFF	TGTGCCAGCAGTCCCGGACGGTTGAACACTGAAGCTTTCTTT
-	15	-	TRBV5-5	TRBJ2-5	CASSLSPSRQETQYF	TGTGCCAGCAGCTTGAGCCCCTCCCGGCAGGAGACCCAGTACTTC
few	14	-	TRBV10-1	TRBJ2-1	CASTAGGGYNEQFF	TGCGCCAGCACGGCAGGAGGGGGCTACAATGAGCAGTTCTTC